This T cell receptor beta chain was sequenced in a study of OX40 agonist ivuxolimab in advanced cancers. Turning to the study itself: Participants averaged about 60 years of age (range roughly 23 to 90) and were around 85% male.

Remarks on this clone: As yet, its antigen is unknown.

Sequencing used immunoSEQ multiplex PCR; TCRdb keeps in-frame clones, though not all of them. The data hold fewer than 45,000 clones, with around 88% observed a single time. CDR1 and CDR2 from the germline V gene are SGHTA and FQGTGA. The trim removed 8 bases at V and 2 bases at J, leaving 9 bases unmatched. The CDR3 runs 15 residues. Findings and limits, study-wide: The specificity for antigen of the expanded peripheral T cells was not determined. Relative to CD4+, CD8+ T cells held more expanded clones on average.

Enrollment shut out patients with autoimmune disease history or systemic immunosuppression. The V call is TRBV7-3, the J call TRBJ2-1, with 7 bases matching TRBD2. Sequences were derived from CD4+ or CD8+ T cells sorted from blood, sampled in a trial of the OX40 agonist ivuxolimab. The clonotype originates from an adult with an advanced solid tumor such as melanoma, head and neck, liver or kidney cancer. The CDR3 loop reads CASGHERGTYNEQFF. The CDR3 DNA sequence: TGTGCCAGCGGTCATGAGCGGGGTACCTACAATGAGCAGTTCTTC.